A selection of T cell receptor beta chains follows, all from one sample in a study of Siglec-9 on CD8 T cells in melanoma. Assay used: immunoSEQ multiplex PCR; TCRdb lists only in-frame clones, some missing. The table has more than 25,000 clones, around three quarters seen once. The sequenced material came from Siglec-9- CD8+ T cells sorted from blood. The source of these receptors is a human donor in good health. The CDR3 runs from the conserved cysteine through the conserved F or W.

J gene,V gene,CDR3 length,CDR3 protein
TRBJ1-3,TRBV7-9,17,CASSEPLAGGPGNTIYF
TRBJ1-4,TRBV4-2,15,CASSQDPSGNEKLFF
TRBJ2-7,TRBV30,13,CAWSVGHTYEQYF
TRBJ2-3,TRBV12-5,18,CASGSPQVGLAGEDTQYF
TRBJ1-1,TRBV19,14,CASTITGTNTEAFF
TRBJ2-3,TRBV4-1,14,CASSPRTGTDTQYF
TRBJ1-1,TRBV4-1,16,CASSQKTGQGNTEAFF
TRBJ2-3,TRBV5-1,17,CASSLDPSPSLTDTQYF
TRBJ1-5,TRBV19,17,CASSILPYRQGGQPQHF
TRBJ2-7,TRBV7-8,12,CASSLWGNEQYF
TRBJ1-5,TRBV30,13,CAWSPDRDQPQHF
TRBJ2-2,TRBV7-9,16,CASLGWHRENTGELFF
TRBJ2-6,TRBV7-6,17,CASSFRDRGSGANVLTF
TRBJ2-3,TRBV27,13,CASSATYTDTQYF
TRBJ2-2,TRBV5-1,19,CASSLLDRGIFSGTGELFF
TRBJ1-5,TRBV7-9,13,CASSAEGSQPQHF
TRBJ1-4,TRBV6-6,15,CASSSGTGAGEKLFF
TRBJ2-7,TRBV9,13,CASSPGTGGEQYF
TRBJ2-3,TRBV12-5,16,CASGPKSGRERSTQYF
TRBJ1-2,TRBV9,11,CASWGPYGYTF
TRBJ2-1,TRBV6-5,15,CASSLSRATYNEQFF
TRBJ1-1,TRBV18,13,CASSPDGNTEAFF
TRBJ1-1,TRBV4-1,14,CASRAGVQNTEAFF
TRBJ2-1,TRBV10-1,17,CASSESMGLAGDGEQFF
TRBJ1-1,TRBV6-5,14,CATLALRDSTGAFF
TRBJ2-7,TRBV4-1,15,CASSQAPGGNYEQYF
TRBJ1-1,TRBV29-1,15,CSVHERTGEKAEAFF
TRBJ2-5,TRBV4-1,16,CASSQVAGGPEETQYF
TRBJ1-1,TRBV16,15,CASSQSRGGNTEAFF
TRBJ1-2,TRBV7-9,14,CASSSELGAGGYTF
TRBJ2-1,TRBV6-4,13,CASSRKGGDEQFF
TRBJ2-1,TRBV10-3,12,CATRTDYNEQFF
TRBJ1-5,TRBV27,15,CASSSREGGNQPQHF
TRBJ2-7,TRBV6-6,11,CATVAGDEQYF
TRBJ2-1,TRBV21-1,14,CASSKVSKIPMQFF
TRBJ1-1,TRBV12-5,13,CASGFGGGTEAFF
TRBJ1-1,TRBV9,14,CASSVGGTGTEAFF
TRBJ1-1,TRBV27,14,CASSLKGMNTEAFF
TRBJ1-3,TRBV11-2,18,CASSLDLRRVRSGNTIYF
TRBJ2-1,TRBV13,15,CASSIRRSDGDEQFF
TRBJ1-2,TRBV25-1,15,CASSDPGQNDYGYTF
TRBJ1-2,TRBV28,15,CASSVLRQGNYGYTF
TRBJ2-1,TRBV27,12,CASSSRDNEQFF
TRBJ2-1,TRBV9,16,CASSVSSGVRWNEQFF
TRBJ1-5,TRBV4-2,15,CASSQARSEYQPQHF
TRBJ1-1,TRBV7-3,12,CASSFGNTEAFF
TRBJ2-7,TRBV11-2,15,CASSLVGQINYEQYF
TRBJ2-1,TRBV29-1,16,CSVEGSGTGFMDEQFF